This record concerns one T cell receptor beta chain sequence. A far larger clone is only one base removed, so a read error is likely. This entry belongs to a study of prognosis after radiotherapy for stage I lung cancer. From genomic DNA, two-round multiplex PCR was used to amplify TCR beta CDR3. Primers (each specific to one TRBV or TRBJ gene) were used in first-round PCR. One entry per CDR3 protein, called by TCRdb with MiXCR from the multiplex PCR reads. The sample consists of tens of thousands of distinct CDR3 sequences, 35% to 45% of them appearing once. This CDR3 spans 15 amino acids. Germline CDR1 GTSNPN, CDR2 SVGIG (reference sequence).

The V and J genes are TRBV30 and TRBJ1-1; TRBD2 agrees at 7 bases. The last part of the DNA fits TRBJ2-3 better; the J call may be wrong. This receptor was identified in a donor over 45 with non-small cell lung cancer. The specimen comprised PBMCs, sampled before or after stereotactic body radiation therapy (not recorded which). In DNA, the CDR3 is TGTGCCTGGAGTAATCGAGGGACTATGACAGATACGCAGTATTTT. This translates into CAWSNRGTMTDTQYF.